This entry is about one T cell receptor (beta chain). The use of a sample-barcoded 5' primer and a J-beta primer mix characterized a second PCR of 7 to 11 cycles. TCRdb reanalysed the 5' RACE reads using MiXCR and keeps one entry per CDR3 protein. The sample records about 1.1 million distinct CDR3 sequences, 35% to 40% being singletons. The germline V gene has CDR1 ENHRY and CDR2 SYGVKD. This CDR3 is 14 amino acids long. V was cut by 4 bases and J by 8 bases, with 14 bases left in between. The data belong to a study of blood T cells in healthy people across ages. The sequenced material came from blood. The TCR comes from a man younger than 35 in good health. The chain uses TRBV10-3 and TRBJ1-4; D is possibly TRBD1 (5 bases). The CDR3 nucleotides read TGTGCCATCAGTGCGGGGACGGGTGGGGAAAAACTGTTTTTT. Protein product: CAISAGTGGEKLFF.